A selection of T cell receptor beta chains follows, all from one sample in a study of T cell responses to AZD1222 COVID-19 vaccine. TCRdb keeps only in-frame clones here, not all; method: immunoSEQ multiplex PCR. The sample yields over 100,000 clones, roughly 87% seen once. The material sequenced was peripheral blood, taken 28 days after the second AZD1222 dose. The source of these receptors is an adult who received the AZD1222 COVID-19 vaccine. CDR3s include the opening cysteine and the closing phenylalanine or tryptophan. D genes are given only for firm matches. Not all rows give a size; the values are once, few, many and, for expanded clones, a class.

clone size,D gene,J gene,V gene,CDR3 DNA,CDR3 protein
once,-,TRBJ2-7,TRBV12-3/TRBV12-4,TGTGCCAGCAGTAGGAATCAGGCCTACGAGCAGTACTTC,CASSRNQAYEQYF
-,-,TRBJ1-2,TRBV19,TGTGCCAGTAGTCATACTAGGGCTGGCTACACCTTC,CASSHTRAGYTF
-,-,TRBJ1-3,TRBV30,TGTGCCTGGAGTACACATCCCACTGGAAACACCATATATTTT,CAWSTHPTGNTIYF
-,TRBD1,TRBJ1-1,TRBV7-2,TGTGCCAGCAGCTCCCTTCGGGACAGGGGGCGAGCTTTCTTT,CASSSLRDRGRAFF
-,-,TRBJ1-2,TRBV29-1,TGCAGCGTCGCGGAATCACAGGGACCTTATGGCTACACCTTC,CSVAESQGPYGYTF
-,-,TRBJ1-6,TRBV14,TGTGCCAGCAGAGGGACAACGGGTTCACCCCTCCACTTT,CASRGTTGSPLHF
once,TRBD2,TRBJ2-2,TRBV7-2,TGTGCCAGCAGCTTAGCTAGCGGGGGTGACACCGGGGAGCTGTTTTTT,CASSLASGGDTGELFF
-,-,TRBJ1-3,TRBV9,TGTGCCAGCAGCGTAGGAAGCCTCCTTGGGTCTGGAAACACCATATATTTT,CASSVGSLLGSGNTIYF
-,-,TRBJ2-5,TRBV2,TGTGCCAGCACCCCCCGAAGGGGCTGGGAGACCCAGTACTTC,CASTPRRGWETQYF
-,TRBD2,TRBJ2-1,TRBV7-3,TGTGCCAGCAGCTCCGGGGGGGCCTCCTACAATGAGCAGTTCTTC,CASSSGGASYNEQFF
-,TRBD1,TRBJ1-5,TRBV6-5,TGTGCCAGCAGCCTGGGACAGGGGTTGGGTCAGCCCCAGCATTTT,CASSLGQGLGQPQHF
-,TRBD2,TRBJ2-3,TRBV25-1,TGTGCCAGCTCAGGGTGGCGGGGGGGAGCCACAGATACGCAGTATTTT,CASSGWRGGATDTQYF
-,-,TRBJ1-4,TRBV7-6,TGTGCCAGCAGCTTACTGTCTGGATACGATGAAAAACTGTTTTTT,CASSLLSGYDEKLFF
-,-,TRBJ1-6,TRBV6-1,TGTGCCAGCAGTGAATTAAGGGGTCAGGGTTCACCCCTCCACTTT,CASSELRGQGSPLHF
few,-,TRBJ1-5,TRBV5-5,TGTGCCAGCAGCTTGGTCGGAGATCAGCCCCAGCATTTT,CASSLVGDQPQHF
-,-,TRBJ1-6,TRBV18,TGTGCCAGCTCACGGGTCAGCGTGTCCGGGCAGGGCAATTCACCCCTCCACTTT,CASSRVSVSGQGNSPLHF
-,-,TRBJ1-5,TRBV25-1,TGTGCCAGCACTCCCGGTGGAAATCAGCCCCAGCATTTT,CASTPGGNQPQHF
-,-,TRBJ2-7,TRBV7-6,TGTGCCAGCAGCTTATCCGGGCCCCTCTCCTACGAGCAGTACTTC,CASSLSGPLSYEQYF
-,-,TRBJ2-2,TRBV7-9,TGTGCCAGCAGCTCCCCCGAAGATACGAACACCGGGGAGCTGTTTTTT,CASSSPEDTNTGELFF
-,-,TRBJ1-1,TRBV3-1/TRBV3-2,TGTGCCAGCAGCCAAGGGAATCGGGCTTTCTTT,CASSQGNRAFF
-,-,TRBJ1-5,TRBV30,TGTGCCTGGAGCGAGGGGATACTTAGCAATCAGCCCCAGCATTTT,CAWSEGILSNQPQHF
-,-,TRBJ2-7,TRBV6-5,TGTGCCAGCAGCCAGGACGGCTACGAGCAGTACTTC,CASSQDGYEQYF
-,-,TRBJ2-1,TRBV6-5,TGTGCCAGCAGGGGGACTTTTCCAAATGAGCAGTTCTTC,CASRGTFPNEQFF
-,-,TRBJ2-3,TRBV7-2,TGTGCCAGCAGCTTCAGCCAAGATACGCAGTATTTT,CASSFSQDTQYF
-,-,TRBJ1-2,TRBV29-1,TGCAGCGTCGAACAGGGAAGCTATGGCTACACCTTC,CSVEQGSYGYTF
-,-,TRBJ1-6,TRBV19,TGTGCCAGTAGGCTTGGGGGGAGACCTACTTCACCCCTTCACTTT,CASRLGGRPTSPLHF
-,-,TRBJ2-7,TRBV3-1/TRBV3-2,TGTGCCAGCAGCCAAGATAACAGCAGGGCGTCCTACGAGCAGTACTTC,CASSQDNSRASYEQYF
-,-,TRBJ2-7,TRBV7-9,TGTGCCAGCAGCTCAGAGACCGGCCCCGGGTACTTC,CASSSETGPGYF
-,-,TRBJ2-7,TRBV5-1,TGCGCCAGCAGCTTGGGTAGGGGAGTTCCCCACGAGCAGTACTTC,CASSLGRGVPHEQYF
-,-,TRBJ1-1,TRBV9,TGTGCCAGCAGCCCCCGGGCGGAAAACACTGAAGCTTTCTTT,CASSPRAENTEAFF
-,TRBD1,TRBJ1-4,TRBV7-9,TGTGCCAGCAGCTCGACAGGGGGAGGAGAAAAACTGTTTTTT,CASSSTGGGEKLFF
-,-,TRBJ1-6,TRBV5-1,TGCGCCAGCAGCCTGTATACCGTTAATTCACCCCTCCACTTT,CASSLYTVNSPLHF
-,-,TRBJ2-7,TRBV5-1,TGCGCCAGCAGCCTCGGGGGTCCAGGTCCCTACGAGCAGTACTTC,CASSLGGPGPYEQYF
once,-,TRBJ1-1,TRBV4-3,TGCGCCAGCAGCCAAGTTAATGGCTTGAACACTGAAGCTTTCTTT,CASSQVNGLNTEAFF
-,TRBD1,TRBJ2-2,TRBV7-2,TGTGCCAGCAAGGGTGGGACAGGGGCAACCGGGGAGCTGTTTTTT,CASKGGTGATGELFF
-,TRBD2,TRBJ2-1,TRBV7-3,TGTGCCAGCAGCTTAGACGGGGGGGCTAACAATGAGCAGTTCTTC,CASSLDGGANNEQFF
-,TRBD1,TRBJ1-2,TRBV5-4,TGTGCCAGCAGCTTGGGGGACAGGGGTGGGTATGGCTACACCTTC,CASSLGDRGGYGYTF
-,-,TRBJ2-2,TRBV5-1,TGCGCCAGCAGCTTCCGGACCTCGGGGGAAACCGGGGAGCTGTTTTTT,CASSFRTSGETGELFF
few,-,TRBJ1-2,TRBV2,TGTGCCAGCAGCGCGCAGGGTCGTGGCTACACCTTC,CASSAQGRGYTF
few,TRBD1,TRBJ2-2,TRBV6-6,TGTGCCAGCAGTCGAACACAGGGGCGCAACACCGGGGAGCTGTTTTTT,CASSRTQGRNTGELFF
-,-,TRBJ1-2,TRBV6-5,TGTGCCAGCAGTTACTCGTCGCGTGGGGGCTACTATGGCTACACCTTC,CASSYSSRGGYYGYTF
-,TRBD2,TRBJ2-3,TRBV6-5,TGTGCCAGCAGTTATGGAACTAGCGGGGGAGATACGCAGTATTTT,CASSYGTSGGDTQYF
-,-,TRBJ2-1,TRBV9,TGTGCCAGCAGCGTAGTGGGTTGGGCAGGCAATGAGCAGTTCTTC,CASSVVGWAGNEQFF
-,TRBD1,TRBJ1-1,TRBV11-2,TGTGCCAGCAGCTTAATCGGGACAGGGAGCAGATCTTTCTTT,CASSLIGTGSRSFF
-,-,TRBJ1-5,TRBV4-2,TGTGCCAGCAGCCAGAGAGGACAGTGGAATCAGCCCCAGCATTTT,CASSQRGQWNQPQHF
-,-,TRBJ1-3,TRBV7-2,TGTGCCAGCAGCCTAGTGGGTGGTGGAAACACCATATATTTT,CASSLVGGGNTIYF
-,-,TRBJ1-2,TRBV19,TGTGCCAGTAGGATCAACTCCAGGGGCCGGGGCTATGGCTACACCTTC,CASRINSRGRGYGYTF
-,TRBD1,TRBJ1-1,TRBV27,TGTGCCAGCAGTTCCTTCGGGACTACGGACAGGGAAGCTTTCTTT,CASSSFGTTDREAFF